The 15 T cell receptor beta chains presented below share a single source sample, sequenced in a study of cytomegalovirus exposure and HLA in healthy donors. The PCR employed 60 Vbeta primers together with 13 Jbeta primers. Some clones are missing from TCRdb's copy, which holds only in-frame ones; the method was immunoSEQ multiplex PCR. The sample consists of 72,000 or so clones, about 68% of them appearing once. The source material was PBMCs. The receptors derive from a woman aged 25 to 45 in good health and CMV-seropositive.

The chain employs TRBV27 and TRBJ2-3; D is possibly TRBD1 (5 bases). This CDR3 region has 13 residues. The germline gives CDR1 MNHEY, CDR2 SMNVEV (reference sequence). V lost 0 bases and J 6 bases, leaving 7 bases between the germline ends. The CDR3 sequence: CASSLSRVDTQYF. The CDR3 coding sequence is TGTGCCAGCAGTTTATCCAGGGTTGATACGCAGTATTTT.

The chain employs TRBV7-9 and TRBJ2-7, with TRBD2 identical over 7 bases. The CDR3 consists of 13 residues. After removal of 5 bases from V and 3 bases from J, the junction contained 4 bases not matched to a gene. CDR1 and CDR2 (germline): SEHNR, FQNEAQ (reference sequence). The chain's CDR3 is CASSPRTSYEQYF. The CDR3 DNA sequence: TGTGCCAGCAGCCCACGGACTAGCTACGAGCAGTACTTC.

CDR3 loop: CASSPPNSFSSYEQYF. Here the CDR3 DNA reads TGTGCCAGCTCACCACCCAACAGTTTTTCTTCGTACGAGCAGTACTTC. This chain joins TRBV18 and TRBJ2-7, with D unresolved. The ends were cut back, 0 bases at V and 4 bases at J, with 16 bases in the middle. This CDR3 region has 16 residues. Germline CDR1 and CDR2: KGHSH and LQKENI. The full variable domain, with the rest looked up from reference TRBV18 and TRBJ2-7, is NAGVMQNPRHLVRRRGQEARLRCSPMKGHSHVYWYRQLPEEGLKFMVYLQKENIIDESGMPKERFSAEFPKEGPSILRIQQVVRGDSAAYFCASSPPNSFSSYEQYFGPGTRLTVT.

Points on this clone: One junction end disagrees with the germline gene, perhaps due to a read error. The V gene is TRBV7-9, the J gene TRBJ1-2, with TRBD1 identical over 7 bases. This CDR3 has 14 amino acids. Germline CDR1 reads SEHNR; CDR2 reads FQNEAQ (reference sequence). CDR3 sequence (DNA): TGTTCCAGCAGCCGAGGGACAGACAACTATGGCTACACCTTC. Its translation: CSSSRGTDNYGYTF.

The chain is built from TRBV28 and TRBJ2-7, with 10 bases matching TRBD1. Germline-derived CDR1 and CDR2 are MDHEN and SYDVKM. The CDR3 sequence is 15 residues long. V dropped 1 base and J dropped 5; count of bases not matched to a gene: 5. The CDR3 DNA is TGTGCCAGCAGTTTATATGGGACAGGGGTACACGAGCAGTACTTC. Translation: CASSLYGTGVHEQYF. Combining the CDR3 with reference TRBV28 and TRBJ2-7 gives the whole variable domain DVKVTQSSRYLVKRTGEKVFLECVQDMDHENMFWYRQDPGLGLRLIYFSYDVKMKEKGDIPEGYSVSREKKERFSLILESASTNQTSMYLCASSLYGTGVHEQYFGPGTRLTVT.

V usage is TRBV28 and J usage is TRBJ2-7; a weak D match, TRBD1 (5 bases). The CDR3 is made up of 12 amino acids. Trimming cost V 3 bases and J 6 bases, with 9 bases left between them. CDR1 is MDHEN and CDR2 is SYDVKM in the germline V gene. Here the CDR3 DNA reads TGTGCCAGCAGTTTGAGCAGGGTCGAGCAGTACTTC. It is translated as CASSLSRVEQYF.

The V gene is TRBV11-2, the J gene TRBJ2-2; 9 bases are shared with TRBD2. The CDR3 contains 15 residues. V was pared by 3 bases and J by 4 bases, with 3 bases of the junction left unmatched. Looked up from germline, CDR1 is SGHAT and CDR2 is FQNNGV. The CDR3 DNA sequence: TGTGCCAGCAGCTTTGGCGGGAGGGGCACCGGGGAGCTGTTTTTT. This gives the protein CASSFGGRGTGELFF.

This sequence joins TRBV6-5 and TRBJ2-6; 7 bases are shared with TRBD1. CDR1 and CDR2 (germline): MNHEY, SVGAGI. The CDR3 sequence is 16 residues long. The V segment lost 4 bases and the J segment 0 bases; nucleotides outside the gene matches: 3. Here the CDR3 reads CASSSGQPSGANVLTF. The CDR3 DNA follows: TGTGCCAGCAGTTCGGGACAGCCCTCTGGGGCCAACGTCCTGACTTTC.

This chain joins TRBV29-1 and TRBJ2-3; 9 nucleotides line up with TRBD2. The V segment lost 4 bases and the J segment 1 base; nucleotides outside the gene matches: 3. Germline V lookup: CDR1 SQVTM, CDR2 ANQGSEA. CDR3 size: 14 residues. CDR3 DNA sequence: TGCAGCGTTGGGACTAGCGACCGCACAGATACGCAGTATTTT. As protein: CSVGTSDRTDTQYF.

This clone was observed once. The chain combines TRBV6-1 with TRBJ1-1, with D unclear. This CDR3 has 15 amino acids. V dropped 6 bases and J dropped 0 bases, with 14 bases sitting between them. CDR1 MNHNS and CDR2 SASEGT come from the germline V gene. The CDR3: CASRAGLVMNTEAFF. For the CDR3, the DNA is TGTGCCAGCAGGGCGGGTTTGGTCATGAACACTGAAGCTTTCTTT.

The rearrangement joins TRBV29-1 to TRBJ2-3; D perhaps matches TRBD1 (5 bases). V lost 5 bases, J lost 4 bases, and 7 bases lay in between. The CDR3 sequence is 11 residues long. CDR1 SQVTM and CDR2 ANQGSEA come from the germline V gene. CDR3: CSVKQADTQYF. CDR3 in DNA: TGCAGCGTTAAACAGGCAGATACGCAGTATTTT.

The table lists this clone with a count of one. J is TRBJ2-2 and V is TRBV2; TRBD1 matches at 8 bases. The CDR3 is 14 amino acids. Trimming removed 8 bases from V and 4 bases from J; junction bases left unmatched: 6. Germline lookup yields CDR1 SNHLY and CDR2 FYNNEI. CDR3 nucleotides: TGTGCCAGCCGATGGGACAGGCGCACCGGGGAGCTGTTTTTT. It encodes CASRWDRRTGELFF.

This chain uses TRBV5-4 with TRBJ2-5; 7 bases fit TRBD1. V gave up 2 bases and J gave up 5 bases; unmatched junction bases: 3. The CDR3 length is 13 residues. Germline values: CDR1 SGHNT, CDR2 YYREEE (reference sequence). Here the CDR3 DNA reads TGTGCCAGCAGCTTACAGGGGATCGAGACCCAGTACTTC. It translates to CASSLQGIETQYF.

The V gene is TRBV7-2, the J gene TRBJ2-3; TRBD2 is a possible D gene (6 bases). Germline V lookup: CDR1 SGHTA, CDR2 FQGNSA. This CDR3 is 14 amino acids long. The V and J ends lost 0 bases and 4 bases respectively, with 8 bases between them. The CDR3 DNA reads as TGTGCCAGCAGCTTAGCACTAGCCCCAGATACGCAGTATTTT. Protein sequence: CASSLALAPDTQYF.

This clone was seen a few times. J is TRBJ2-5 and V is TRBV5-8; tentative D call: TRBD1 (6 bases). The DNA end is a closer match to TRBJ2-7, so the J assignment may be wrong. CDR1 is SGHTS and CDR2 is YDEGEE in the germline V gene. The CDR3 covers 13 residues. CDR3 region: CAGLDRFSDEQYF. Written as DNA, the CDR3 is TGTGCCGGCCTTGACAGGTTCAGCGACGAGCAGTACTTC.